This paragraph covers one T cell receptor beta chain sequence. Its target is not known. Some clones are missing from TCRdb's copy, which holds only in-frame ones; the method was immunoSEQ multiplex PCR. The repertoire consists of just under 20,000 clones, with 88% occurring once and the leading ten covering roughly 5.2%. This sample stems from a study of PD-1 blockade in classical Hodgkin lymphoma. Regarding the study as a whole: Complete responders entered with baseline diversity on par with newly diagnosed patients, the results showed.

Time point given: cycle 4 day 1 (C4D1), after less than 7 weeks of nivolumab. Following autologous stem cell transplantation, relapse occurred in every patient, and exposure to brentuximab vedotin varied. Isolation of CD8+ T cells from thawed PBMCs used magnetic negative selection. CDR3 size: 16 residues. Germline CDR1 reads SGHVS; CDR2 reads FQNEAQ. Sequences were derived from CD8+ T cells from blood, sampled before the fourth cycle of nivolumab. The chain uses TRBV7-8 and TRBJ2-5; D assignment may be TRBD1 or TRBD2 (5 bases each). With the DNA end fitting TRBJ2-7 better, the J assignment may be wrong. This receptor was identified in a human donor with classical Hodgkin lymphoma. The CDR3 sequence: CASSPGDAEYTYEQYF. CDR3 DNA: TGTGCCAGCAGCCCCGGGGACGCCGAGTACACCTACGAGCAGTACTTC.